Shown below are 28 T cell receptor beta chains from a single sample sequenced in a study of T cell responses to AZD1222 COVID-19 vaccine. Assay: immunoSEQ multiplex PCR; the TCRdb copy retains only in-frame clones and omits some. The sample lists about 140,000 clones, more than 70% occurring once. The sequencing here drew on peripheral blood, taken 28 days after the second AZD1222 dose. The source is an adult who received the AZD1222 COVID-19 vaccine.

The rearrangement uses TRBV6-5 and TRBJ1-2; D is perhaps TRBD1 (5 bases). V was cut by 6 bases and J by 5 bases, with 10 bases left in between. The germline V gene has CDR1 MNHEY and CDR2 SVGAGI. This CDR3 is built from 12 residues. The CDR3, as DNA: TGTGCCAGCAGCAGGGCCGATTATGGCTACACCTTC. Amino acid sequence: CASSRADYGYTF.

The V gene is TRBV4-2, the J gene TRBJ1-4; D gene unclear. V lost 2 bases and J lost 7, with 11 bases in between. There are 14 residues in the CDR3. Germline V gene sequence: CDR1 LGHNA, CDR2 YNFKEQ. CDR3 sequence reads: CASSQPSSPEKLFF. The CDR3 DNA follows: TGTGCCAGCAGCCAACCATCCTCCCCTGAAAAACTGTTTTTT.

This clone was recorded once. The chain joins TRBV7-3 to TRBJ2-3, with 12 bases matching TRBD2. The V segment lost 5 bases and the J segment 6 bases; nucleotides outside the gene matches: 9. CDR1 is SGHTA and CDR2 is FQGTGA in the germline V gene. The CDR3 consists of 16 residues. The CDR3, as DNA: TGTGCCAGCAGCCTTCGGACTAGCGGGGAAAGTGATACGCAGTATTTT. It is translated as CASSLRTSGESDTQYF. Combining the CDR3 with reference TRBV7-3 and TRBJ2-3 gives the whole variable domain GAGVSQTPSNKVTEKGKYVELRCDPISGHTALYWYRQSLGQGPEFLIYFQGTGAADDSGLPNDRFFAVRPEGSVSTLKIQRTERGDSAVYLCASSLRTSGESDTQYFGPGTRLTVL.

The chain joins TRBV19 to TRBJ1-3; D is unclear. V lost 4 bases, J lost 1 base, and 11 bases lay in between. Germline V gene data show CDR1 as LNHDA and CDR2 as SQIVND (reference sequence). The CDR3 runs 15 residues. CDR3 bases: TGTGCCAGTAGTACCCGCCATACATCTGGAAACACCATATATTTT. This codes for CASSTRHTSGNTIYF.

The CDR3 DNA reads as TGCAGCGGGGGGGCCGGGGAGCTGTTTTTT. Protein sequence: CSGGAGELFF. The J gene is TRBJ2-2, the V gene TRBV29-1; tentatively, D is TRBD2 (6 bases). Trimming took 7 bases from V and 6 from J, leaving 6 bases between them. Germline V lookup: CDR1 SQVTM, CDR2 ANQGSEA. CDR3 length: 10 residues.

The V and J genes are TRBV3-1 (or the pseudogene TRBV3-2) and TRBJ1-3; a possible D gene is TRBD1 (5 bases). V lost 1 base, J lost 5 bases, and 12 bases lay in between. The germline CDR1 and CDR2 sequences are LGHDT and YNNKEL (reference sequence). The CDR3 has 15 amino acids. CDR3 sequence: CASSQGEGSRNTIYF. The CDR3 region has the DNA TGTGCCAGCAGCCAAGGAGAGGGGAGTAGAAACACCATATATTTT.

The J gene is TRBJ2-5, the V gene TRBV18, with unresolved D. This CDR3 region has 14 residues. Germline V CDR1 and CDR2: KGHSH, LQKENI. V was clipped by 0 bases and J by 4 bases, with 9 bases between them. The CDR3 bases are TGTGCCAGCTCACCACCGGGCCAGCCAGAGACCCAGTACTTC. This encodes CASSPPGQPETQYF.

The rearrangement uses TRBV4-1 and TRBJ1-1, with D perhaps matching TRBD1 (6 bases). Deletions cut 2 bases from V and 6 bases from J, with 16 bases between. Germline CDR1 and CDR2: MGHRA and YSYEKL. The CDR3 extends over 15 amino acids. CDR3 sequence reads: CASSQKGGTFPEAFF. The CDR3 nucleotides read TGCGCCAGCAGCCAAAAGGGGGGCACTTTTCCTGAAGCTTTCTTT.

The V and J genes are TRBV2 and TRBJ1-6, with a possible D match to TRBD1 (6 bases). Germline CDR1 reads SNHLY; CDR2 reads FYNNEI. The CDR3 runs to 15 residues. Trimming pared 11 bases from V and 1 base from J, leaving 15 bases between. The CDR3 loop reads CAGQIGTSYNSPLHF. CDR3 nucleotide sequence: TGTGCCGGCCAGATCGGGACATCCTATAATTCACCCCTCCACTTT.

This clone was seen only a few times. V is TRBV6-2 or TRBV6-3 and J is TRBJ1-1; no definite D call. CDR3 size: 15 residues. Germline CDR1 and CDR2: MNHEY and SVGEGT. With 0 bases removed from V and 1 base from J, the gap between germline ends came to 9 bases. The CDR3 bases are TGTGCCAGCAGTTACTCGAATAGGCAGAACACTGAAGCTTTCTTT. As protein: CASSYSNRQNTEAFF.

CDR3 sequence reads: CASSLGSGSDNQPQHF. In nucleotides, the CDR3 is TGTGCCAGCAGCTTAGGGTCAGGATCGGACAATCAGCCCCAGCATTTT. The chain joins TRBV7-2 to TRBJ1-5; D gene unclear. Trimming cost V 1 base and J 3 bases, with 13 bases left between them. CDR1 and CDR2 from the germline V gene are SGHTA and FQGNSA. This CDR3 spans 16 amino acids.

This chain links TRBV10-3 with TRBJ2-5, with 7 bases matching TRBD2. The CDR3 sequence is 14 residues long. J gave up 5 bases and V 2 bases, and 5 bases lay outside the gene matches. CDR1 is ENHRY and CDR2 is SYGVKD in the germline V gene. CDR3 sequence reads: CAISEGAGDETQYF. The CDR3 DNA sequence: TGTGCCATCAGTGAGGGGGCGGGGGATGAGACCCAGTACTTC.

This chain links TRBV28 with TRBJ1-1; D call uncertain. CDR1 is MDHEN, CDR2 SYDVKM, per germline. The CDR3 is made up of 14 amino acids. V dropped 5 bases and J dropped 1 base, with 11 bases sitting between them. The CDR3 here is CASSLTIRNTEAFF. The CDR3 DNA reads as TGTGCCAGCAGTCTAACGATTCGGAACACTGAAGCTTTCTTT.

V usage is TRBV27 and J usage is TRBJ2-1, with 8 bases aligning to TRBD1. This CDR3 has 17 residues. The junction had 26 bases not matched to a gene; V was cut back by 7 bases and J by 15 bases. Germline CDR1 MNHEY, CDR2 SMNVEV (reference sequence). In nucleotides, the CDR3 is TGTGCCAGCACGGTTCGGGATGGACAGGGCCTATCATCGGTTTGGTTCTTC. Amino acid sequence: CASTVRDGQGLSSVWFF.

V is TRBV2 and J is TRBJ2-7, with TRBD1 identical over 7 bases. This CDR3 is 14 amino acids long. With 8 bases clipped from V and 5 bases from J, the junction kept 12 bases outside the gene matches. Germline-derived CDR1 and CDR2 are SNHLY and FYNNEI. The CDR3 DNA reads TGTGCCAGCGGACGACAGGGATTTTTCCACGAGCAGTACTTC. Translating it yields CASGRQGFFHEQYF.

The genes are TRBV10-2 and TRBJ1-4; no firm D call. The germline gives CDR1 WSHSY, CDR2 SAAADI. V shed 6 bases and J shed 6 bases, with 14 bases lying between them. The CDR3 extends over 14 amino acids. As DNA, the CDR3 is TGCGCCAGCAGATCCTGGCGGAGGGATGAAAAACTGTTTTTT. This gives the protein CASRSWRRDEKLFF.

This rearrangement joins TRBV28 to TRBJ1-2; D not certain. Per germline, CDR1 MDHEN and CDR2 SYDVKM. The CDR3 is 12 amino acids. The CDR3 DNA is TGTATTTCCGGGAACCCTGACTATGGCTACACCTTC. Translating gives CISGNPDYGYTF.

The chain combines TRBV5-1 with TRBJ2-1, with TRBD2 matching 9 bases. Germline V gene lookup returns CDR1 SGHRS and CDR2 YFSETQ. V lost 8 bases and J lost 4; bases outside the gene matches: 4. The CDR3 consists of 13 residues. The CDR3 DNA follows: TGCGCCAGTCAGACTAGCGGTTACAATGAGCAGTTCTTC. It codes for CASQTSGYNEQFF.

The V call is TRBV19, the J call TRBJ2-1; 9 bases map to TRBD2. The CDR3 is made up of 15 amino acids. Per germline, CDR1 LNHDA and CDR2 SQIVND (reference sequence). The J segment lost 3 bases and the V segment lost 10 bases, leaving 10 bases of the junction unmatched. The CDR3 is CATRTRTSVYNEQFF. DNA of the CDR3: TGTGCCACTAGGACGCGGACTAGCGTCTACAATGAGCAGTTCTTC.

As concerns this clone: At one end, the junction sequence differs from germline, possibly due to a read error. This chain links TRBV7-7 with TRBJ2-3, with 9 bases fitting TRBD1. Germline loops: CDR1 SSHAT, CDR2 FNYEAQ (reference sequence). CDR3 size: 14 residues. CDR3 in DNA: TGTGCTAGCAGCCAGGACAGGGGAACAGATACGCAGTATTTT. It codes for CASSQDRGTDTQYF.

The V gene is TRBV6-2 or TRBV6-3, the J gene TRBJ1-4; D ambiguous. The CDR3 sequence is 15 residues long. Germline V gene lookup returns CDR1 MNHEY and CDR2 SVGEGT. V shed 8 bases and J shed 7 bases, with 20 bases lying between them. This chain's CDR3 is CASRSGGHSVEKLFF. The DNA for the CDR3 is TGTGCCAGCCGTTCGGGTGGCCACAGTGTTGAAAAACTGTTTTTT.

This clone occurred once. The rearrangement links TRBV7-2 to TRBJ1-5; possible D gene TRBD1, 6 bases. V was trimmed by 1 base and J by 5 bases, leaving 9 bases between them. Germline CDR1 and CDR2: SGHTA and FQGNSA. The CDR3 spans 14 residues. The CDR3 is CASSLGRGDQPQHF. DNA for the CDR3: TGTGCCAGCAGCTTAGGCAGGGGTGATCAGCCCCAGCATTTT.

The rearrangement joins TRBV7-8 to TRBJ1-2; the D gene is possibly TRBD1 (5 bases). Germline V gives CDR1 SGHVS, CDR2 FQNEAQ. The V end was cut by 4 bases, the J end by 3 bases, with 15 bases between. There are 15 residues in the CDR3. This CDR3 reads CASSSLDRGDYGYTF. The CDR3 DNA is TGTGCCAGCAGCTCCTTAGACAGAGGAGACTATGGCTACACCTTC.

The CDR3 DNA follows: TGTGCCACCGCGCTCAAGGGAGGCACAGATACGCAGTATTTT. Amino acids: CATALKGGTDTQYF. The chain has TRBV3-1 (or the pseudogene TRBV3-2) and TRBJ2-3; a weak D match, TRBD2 (5 bases). The V end lost 10 bases, the J end lost 1 base, and 15 bases lay between the germline ends. CDR1 and CDR2 (germline): LGHDT, YNNKEL (reference sequence). The CDR3 loop spans 14 amino acids.

This clone was found once. The chain joins TRBV6-5 to TRBJ2-3; the D gene is possibly TRBD2 (7 bases). The CDR3 is 15 amino acids. Germline V gene sequence: CDR1 MNHEY, CDR2 SVGAGI. V dropped 5 bases and J dropped 2 bases, with 14 bases sitting between them. This chain's CDR3 is CASSQRAGATDTQYF. The DNA of the CDR3 is TGTGCCAGCAGTCAGCGGGCGGGGGCCACAGATACGCAGTATTTT.

V gene TRBV4-2 combines with J gene TRBJ2-7; the match to TRBD1 covers 7 bases. The CDR3 totals 14 residues. CDR1 LGHNA and CDR2 YNFKEQ come from the germline V gene. Trimming removed 4 bases from V and 2 bases from J; junction bases left unmatched: 5. This CDR3 is CASSLWDSTYEQYF. For the CDR3, the DNA is TGTGCCAGCAGCCTTTGGGACAGTACCTACGAGCAGTACTTC.

CDR3 residues: CASSRTDTDTQYF. As DNA, the CDR3 is TGTGCCAGCAGCCGGACAGATACAGATACGCAGTATTTT. This sequence joins TRBV6-5 and TRBJ2-3, with D maybe TRBD1 (6 bases). V lost 6 bases to trimming and J lost 3 bases, with 10 bases between them. The CDR3 has 13 amino acids. The germline gives CDR1 MNHEY, CDR2 SVGAGI.

V gene TRBV3-1 (or the pseudogene TRBV3-2) combines with J gene TRBJ2-7; D unresolved. The CDR3 extends over 13 amino acids. The V end was cut by 1 base, the J end by 7 bases, with 11 bases between. Germline-derived CDR1 and CDR2 are LGHDT and YNNKEL (reference sequence). CDR3 nucleotides: TGTGCCAGCAGCCAAGGACGGGCGGTAGAGCAGTACTTC. Protein sequence: CASSQGRAVEQYF.